The text below deals with one T cell receptor beta chain. TCRdb re-analysed the 5' RACE reads in MiXCR, keeping a single row per CDR3 protein. There are approximately 300,000 distinct CDR3 sequences in the sample; around 20% occur only once, and roughly 8% lies in the top ten. This entry is derived from a study of CD8 T cells in ankylosing spondylitis. The CDR3 runs 17 residues. V was pared by 2 bases and J by 2 bases, with 16 bases between. Germline V gene sequence: CDR1 KGHDR, CDR2 SFDVKD. This chain joins TRBV24-1 and TRBJ2-3; a weak D match, TRBD1 (7 bases). The sequenced sample consisted of blood, either unsorted or a sorted T cell fraction (not recorded which). The origin of this receptor is a male donor with ankylosing spondylitis or in good health (not recorded which). This CDR3 is CATSDSPTGRDTDTQYF. CDR3 bases: TGTGCCACCAGTGATTCCCCGACAGGGCGGGACACAGATACGCAGTATTTT.